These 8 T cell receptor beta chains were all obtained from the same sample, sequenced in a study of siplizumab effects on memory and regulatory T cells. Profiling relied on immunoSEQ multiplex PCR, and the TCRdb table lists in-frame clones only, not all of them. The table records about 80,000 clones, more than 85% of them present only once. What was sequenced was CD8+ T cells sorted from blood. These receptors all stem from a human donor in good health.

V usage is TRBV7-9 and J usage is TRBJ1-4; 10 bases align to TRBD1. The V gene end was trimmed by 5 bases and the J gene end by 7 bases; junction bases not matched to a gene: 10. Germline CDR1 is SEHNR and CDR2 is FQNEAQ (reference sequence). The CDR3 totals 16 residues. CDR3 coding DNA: TGTGCCAGCAGCGCGTTAGACAGGGGGCGCGGTGAAAAACTGTTTTTT. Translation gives CASSALDRGRGEKLFF.

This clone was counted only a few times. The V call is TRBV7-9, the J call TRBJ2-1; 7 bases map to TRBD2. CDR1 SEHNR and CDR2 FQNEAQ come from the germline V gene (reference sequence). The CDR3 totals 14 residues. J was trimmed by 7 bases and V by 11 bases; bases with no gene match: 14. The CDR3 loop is CAGGRAGVLNEQFF. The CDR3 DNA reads TGTGCCGGGGGTCGGGCGGGAGTTCTAAATGAGCAGTTCTTC.

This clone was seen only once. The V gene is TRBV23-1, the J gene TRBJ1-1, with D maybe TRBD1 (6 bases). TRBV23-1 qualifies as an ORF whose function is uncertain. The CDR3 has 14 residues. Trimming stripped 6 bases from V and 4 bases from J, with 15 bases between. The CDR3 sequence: CASSNRDVGTEAFF. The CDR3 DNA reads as TGCGCCAGCAGCAACAGGGATGTGGGCACTGAAGCTTTCTTT.

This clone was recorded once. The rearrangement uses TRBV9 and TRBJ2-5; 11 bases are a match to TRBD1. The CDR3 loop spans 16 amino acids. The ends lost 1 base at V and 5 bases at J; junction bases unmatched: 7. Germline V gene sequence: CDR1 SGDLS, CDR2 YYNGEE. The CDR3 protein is CASSVPRTGGEETQYF. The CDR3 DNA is TGTGCCAGCAGCGTACCCCGGACAGGGGGCGAGGAGACCCAGTACTTC.

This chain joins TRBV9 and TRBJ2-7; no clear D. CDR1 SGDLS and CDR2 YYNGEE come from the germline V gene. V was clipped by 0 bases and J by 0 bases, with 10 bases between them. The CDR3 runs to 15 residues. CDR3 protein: CASSVAIAPSYEQYF. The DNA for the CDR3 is TGTGCCAGCAGCGTAGCAATAGCTCCCTCCTACGAGCAGTACTTC.

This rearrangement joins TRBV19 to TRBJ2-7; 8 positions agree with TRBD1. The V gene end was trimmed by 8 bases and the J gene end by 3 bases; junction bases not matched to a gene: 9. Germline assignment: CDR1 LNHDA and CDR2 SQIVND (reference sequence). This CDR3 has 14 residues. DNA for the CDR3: TGTGCCAGTTCTGCCGGGACAGGAAACTACGAGCAGTACTTC. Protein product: CASSAGTGNYEQYF.

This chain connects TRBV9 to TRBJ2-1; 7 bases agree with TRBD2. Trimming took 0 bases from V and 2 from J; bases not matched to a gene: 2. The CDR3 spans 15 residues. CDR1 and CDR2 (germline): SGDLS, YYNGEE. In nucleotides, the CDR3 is TGTGCCAGCAGCGTAGAGGGACTACCCTACAATGAGCAGTTCTTC. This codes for CASSVEGLPYNEQFF.

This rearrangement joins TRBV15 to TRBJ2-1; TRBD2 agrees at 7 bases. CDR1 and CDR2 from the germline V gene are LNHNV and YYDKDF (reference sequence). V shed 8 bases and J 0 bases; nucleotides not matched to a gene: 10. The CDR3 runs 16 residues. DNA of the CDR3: TGTGCCACCGGTGTTCCTAGCGGCAGCTCCTACAATGAGCAGTTCTTC. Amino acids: CATGVPSGSSYNEQFF.